What follows describes a single TCR beta chain. The antigen remains undetermined. Blood sampling was done at baseline, cycle 4 day 1, and cycle 7 day 1. The data belong to a study of OX40 agonist ivuxolimab in advanced cancers. Findings of the study overall: Circulating CD4+ and CD8+ T cells showed clonal expansion by week 6 at 0.1 to 3.0 mg/kg. Partly responding patients at 0.1-3.0 mg/kg showed some of the smallest clonal expansion.

Trimming shortened V by 2 bases and J by 2 bases, and 13 bases separated the two germline ends. The germline gives CDR1 SEHNR, CDR2 FQNEAQ (reference sequence). CDR3 length: 15 residues. Clones were read by immunoSEQ multiplex PCR, and TCRdb kept only the in-frame ones, dropping some. The table shows about 38,000 clones, with about 80% occurring only once. The chain has TRBV7-9 and TRBJ2-7; D not resolved. This clonotype was sampled from an adult with an advanced solid tumor such as melanoma, head and neck, liver or kidney cancer. The sequencing here drew on CD4+ or CD8+ T cells sorted from blood, taken in a trial of the OX40 agonist ivuxolimab. As DNA, the CDR3 is TGTGCCAGCAGCTTAACGTCTGCAGGCGCCTACGAGCAGTACTTC. This sequence encodes CASSLTSAGAYEQYF.